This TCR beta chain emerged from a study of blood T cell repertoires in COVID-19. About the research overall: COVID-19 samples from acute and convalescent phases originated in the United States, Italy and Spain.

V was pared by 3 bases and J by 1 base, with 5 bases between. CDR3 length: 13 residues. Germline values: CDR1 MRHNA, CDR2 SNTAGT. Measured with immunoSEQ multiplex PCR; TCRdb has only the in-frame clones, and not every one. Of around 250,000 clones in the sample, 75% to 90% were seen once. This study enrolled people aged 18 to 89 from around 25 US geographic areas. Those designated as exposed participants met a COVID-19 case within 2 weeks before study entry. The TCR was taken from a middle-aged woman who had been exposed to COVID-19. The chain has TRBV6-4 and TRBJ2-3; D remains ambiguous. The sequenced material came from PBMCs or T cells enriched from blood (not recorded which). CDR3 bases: TGTGCCAGCAGTGAAGCCGGCACAGATACGCAGTATTTT. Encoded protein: CASSEAGTDTQYF.